This TCR beta chain was recorded in a study of T cell responses to AZD1222 COVID-19 vaccine. Study-wide points: The span of vaccine-associated CD4 TCRs extended across spike, with dominance at 160-218 and 743-854. Only 6 or 7 people who got AZD1222 tested seropositive at baseline.

Produced via immunoSEQ multiplex PCR; TCRdb's table is partial and in-frame only. Seen here are about 93,000 clones, roughly 89% observed once, and the top ten hold about 2.8%. Germline CDR1 and CDR2: LNHDA and SQIVND (reference sequence). V was pared by 5 bases and J by 1 base, with 11 bases between. The CDR3 length is 14 residues. As to this clone: Its antigen is not identified.

This sample comprised peripheral blood, obtained on day 0 of MenACWY control vaccination. The rearrangement links TRBV19 to TRBJ1-1; D perhaps matches TRBD1 (6 bases). The TCR originated in an adult in good health. In DNA, the CDR3 is TGTGCCAGTAGTTTTGGACAGCGGAACACTGAAGCTTTCTTT. This gives the protein CASSFGQRNTEAFF.